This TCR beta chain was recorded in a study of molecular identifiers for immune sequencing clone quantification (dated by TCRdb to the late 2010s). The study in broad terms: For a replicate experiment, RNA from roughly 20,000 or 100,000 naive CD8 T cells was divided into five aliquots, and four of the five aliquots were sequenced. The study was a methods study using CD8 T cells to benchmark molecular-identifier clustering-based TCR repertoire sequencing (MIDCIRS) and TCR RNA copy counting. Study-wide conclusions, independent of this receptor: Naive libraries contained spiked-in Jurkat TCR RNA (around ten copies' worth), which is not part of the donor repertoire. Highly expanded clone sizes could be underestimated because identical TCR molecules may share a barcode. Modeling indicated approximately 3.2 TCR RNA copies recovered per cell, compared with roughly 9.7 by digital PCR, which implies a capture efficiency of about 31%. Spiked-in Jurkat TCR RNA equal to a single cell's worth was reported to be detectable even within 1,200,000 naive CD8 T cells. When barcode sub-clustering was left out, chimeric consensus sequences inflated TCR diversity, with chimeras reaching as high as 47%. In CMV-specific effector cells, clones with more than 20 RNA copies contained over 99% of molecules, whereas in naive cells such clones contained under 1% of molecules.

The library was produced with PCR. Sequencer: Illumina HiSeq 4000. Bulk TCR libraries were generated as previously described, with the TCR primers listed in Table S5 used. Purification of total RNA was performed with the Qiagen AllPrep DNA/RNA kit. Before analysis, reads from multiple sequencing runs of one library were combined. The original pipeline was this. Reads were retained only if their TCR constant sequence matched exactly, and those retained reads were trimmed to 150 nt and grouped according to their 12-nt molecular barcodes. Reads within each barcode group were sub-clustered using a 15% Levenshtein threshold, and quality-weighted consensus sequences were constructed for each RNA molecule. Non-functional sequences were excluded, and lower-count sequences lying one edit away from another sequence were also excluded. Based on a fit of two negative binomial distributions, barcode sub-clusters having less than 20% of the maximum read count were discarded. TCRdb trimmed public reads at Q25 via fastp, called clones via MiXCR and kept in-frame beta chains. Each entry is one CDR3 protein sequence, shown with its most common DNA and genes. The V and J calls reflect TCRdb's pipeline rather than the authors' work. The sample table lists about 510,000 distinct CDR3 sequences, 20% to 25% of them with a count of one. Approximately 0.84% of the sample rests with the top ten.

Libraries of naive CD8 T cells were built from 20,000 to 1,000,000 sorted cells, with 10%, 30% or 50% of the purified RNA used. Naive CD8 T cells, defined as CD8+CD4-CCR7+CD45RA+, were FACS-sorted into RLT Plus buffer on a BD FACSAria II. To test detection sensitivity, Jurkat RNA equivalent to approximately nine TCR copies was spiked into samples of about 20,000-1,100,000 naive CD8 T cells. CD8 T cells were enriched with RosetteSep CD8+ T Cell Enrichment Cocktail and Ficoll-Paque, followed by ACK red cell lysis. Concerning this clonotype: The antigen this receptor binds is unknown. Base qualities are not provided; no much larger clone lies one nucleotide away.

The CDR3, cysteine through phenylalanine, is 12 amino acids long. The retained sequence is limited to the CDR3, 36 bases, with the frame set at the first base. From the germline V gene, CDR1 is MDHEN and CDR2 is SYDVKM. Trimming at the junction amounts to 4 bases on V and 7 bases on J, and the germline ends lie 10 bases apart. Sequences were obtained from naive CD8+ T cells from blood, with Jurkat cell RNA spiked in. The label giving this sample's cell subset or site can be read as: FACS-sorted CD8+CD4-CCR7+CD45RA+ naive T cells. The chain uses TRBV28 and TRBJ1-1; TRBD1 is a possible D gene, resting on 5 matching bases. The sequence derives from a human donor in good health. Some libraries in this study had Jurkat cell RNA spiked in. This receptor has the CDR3 CASSWDYSEAFF. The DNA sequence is TGTGCCAGCAGTTGGGACTACAGTGAAGCTTTCTTT.